The present T cell receptor (beta chain) was sequenced within a study of technical replicates of blood from a handful of donors. TCRdb keeps only in-frame clones here, not all; method: immunoSEQ multiplex PCR. The sample carries 98,000 or so clones, approximately 94% recorded once. Sequencing was carried out using T cells isolated from PBMCs. The receptor was isolated from a human donor in good health.

The CDR3: CASSPEVDEQFF. CDR3 nucleotides: TGTGCCAGTAGTCCCGAGGTGGATGAGCAGTTCTTC. V usage is TRBV19 and J usage is TRBJ2-1, with D unresolved. The V and J ends lost 5 bases and 8 bases respectively, with 10 bases between them. The CDR3 spans 12 residues. Germline loops: CDR1 LNHDA, CDR2 SQIVND (reference sequence).